Below, 17 T cell receptor beta chains from the same sample are listed, as sequenced in a study of control samples from healthy donors and cancer patients. Sequenced by immunoSEQ multiplex PCR; TCRdb stores in-frame clones only, minus some. This table holds roughly 50,000 clones, around 97% found once. The sequencing input was blood. All receptors derive from a woman aged 25 to 45 in good health.

This chain connects TRBV6-6 to TRBJ1-5, with 7 bases identical to TRBD1. The CDR3 runs 14 residues. V dropped 4 bases and J dropped 2; count of bases not matched to a gene: 2. The germline V gene has CDR1 MNHNY and CDR2 SVGAGI (reference sequence). CDR3 in amino acids: CASSSGQGNQPQHF. Here the CDR3 DNA reads TGTGCCAGCAGTTCCGGACAGGGCAATCAGCCCCAGCATTTT.

The gene calls are TRBV27 and TRBJ2-7; 8 positions agree with TRBD1. The V gene end was trimmed by 2 bases and the J gene end by 3 bases; junction bases not matched to a gene: 3. Germline V gives CDR1 MNHEY, CDR2 SMNVEV (reference sequence). This CDR3 comprises 14 residues. The CDR3 spells CASSLGTGFYEQYF. The CDR3 DNA follows: TGTGCCAGCAGTTTAGGGACAGGTTTCTACGAGCAGTACTTC.

This chain uses TRBV28 with TRBJ2-7; weak D call: TRBD2 (5 bases). The CDR3 contains 13 residues. In germline, CDR1 is MDHEN, CDR2 SYDVKM. With 6 bases removed from V and 5 bases from J, the gap between germline ends came to 14 bases. CDR3 DNA sequence: TGTGCCAGCAGAAGTAGCGACGGTCACGAGCAGTACTTC. The encoded protein is CASRSSDGHEQYF.

The chain carries TRBV14 and TRBJ1-2; D is perhaps TRBD1 (6 bases). Germline loops: CDR1 SGHDN, CDR2 FVKESK. CDR3 length: 16 amino acids. The ends were cut back, 3 bases at V and 8 bases at J, with 22 bases in the middle. The CDR3 reads CASSHPRGAQGSGYTF. CDR3 DNA: TGTGCCAGCAGCCACCCAAGGGGGGCCCAAGGGAGCGGCTACACCTTC.

The chain combines TRBV28 with TRBJ2-3; TRBD2 is a possible D gene (5 bases). This CDR3 is built from 13 residues. Germline V gives CDR1 MDHEN, CDR2 SYDVKM. The V end was cut by 4 bases, the J end by 4 bases, with 9 bases between. In DNA form, the CDR3 reads TGTGCCAGCAGTTGGGAGATCGCAGATACGCAGTATTTT. It encodes CASSWEIADTQYF.

The chain links TRBV6-6 to TRBJ2-1, with D unresolved. Germline CDR1 and CDR2: MNHNY and SVGAGI (reference sequence). This CDR3 region has 10 residues. Trimming stripped 7 bases from V and 9 bases from J, with 7 bases between. CDR3 sequence reads: CASTRCEQFF. The CDR3 DNA reads TGTGCCAGCACACGATGTGAGCAGTTCTTC.

The V and J genes are TRBV7-2 and TRBJ2-1, with 8 bases that match TRBD2. CDR3 length: 15 residues. The germline V gene encodes CDR1 SGHTA and CDR2 FQGNSA. The trim removed 2 bases at V and 5 bases at J, leaving 5 bases unmatched. This chain's CDR3 is CASSLSSGSDNEQFF. The CDR3 coding sequence is TGTGCCAGCAGCTTATCCAGCGGGAGCGACAATGAGCAGTTCTTC.

The chain carries TRBV21-1 and TRBJ2-1. TRBV21-1 is a pseudogene. This CDR3 is built from 13 residues. The DNA for the CDR3 is TGTGCCAGCAGCAAAGTGAAGGGTTTGGGCTACTTCTTC. It is translated as CASSKVKGLGYFF.

V gene TRBV5-8 combines with J gene TRBJ1-1; TRBD1 is a possible D gene (6 bases). V was cut by 1 base and J by 13 bases, with 14 bases left in between. Germline V gene sequence: CDR1 SGHTS, CDR2 YDEGEE. CDR3 size: 12 residues. In nucleotides, the CDR3 is TGTGCCAGCAGCTTGACGCAGGGGATGGTTTTCTTT. This codes for CASSLTQGMVFF.

This clone was recorded only once. V gene TRBV5-1 combines with J gene TRBJ1-1, with D perhaps TRBD1 (5 bases). The CDR3 has 15 amino acids. V was trimmed by 1 base and J by 1 base, leaving 11 bases between them. Per germline, CDR1 SGHRS and CDR2 YFSETQ. Here the CDR3 DNA reads TGCGCCAGCAGCTTGAATGGAGGGACGAACACTGAAGCTTTCTTT. It specifies CASSLNGGTNTEAFF.

The V gene is TRBV6-5, the J gene TRBJ2-7; TRBD2 aligns across 7 bases. Germline values: CDR1 MNHEY, CDR2 SVGAGI. The CDR3 is 14 residues long. V lost 6 bases to trimming and J lost 0 bases; unmatched junction nucleotides: 5. The CDR3 loop reads CASSQAGSSYEQYF. For the CDR3, the DNA is TGTGCCAGCAGCCAAGCGGGGAGCTCCTACGAGCAGTACTTC.

The genes are TRBV6-2 or TRBV6-3 and TRBJ1-5; TRBD1 agrees at 7 bases. The ends lost 5 bases at V and 1 base at J; junction bases unmatched: 2. CDR3 size: 14 residues. Germline CDR1 is MNHEY and CDR2 is SVGEGT. CDR3 region: CASSAGGSNQPQHF. The CDR3 coding sequence is TGTGCCAGCAGTGCAGGGGGAAGCAATCAGCCCCAGCATTTT.

The chain employs TRBV18 and TRBJ2-7, with D tentatively TRBD1 (5 bases). Trimming took 6 bases from V and 7 from J, leaving 19 bases between them. The CDR3 sequence is 14 residues long. Germline assignment: CDR1 KGHSH and CDR2 LQKENI. CDR3 sequence: CASSPKGHSGEQYF. The CDR3 DNA reads as TGTGCCAGCTCGCCTAAAGGACATTCGGGTGAGCAGTACTTC. Variable domain in full (rest from reference TRBV18 and TRBJ2-7): NAGVMQNPRHLVRRRGQEARLRCSPMKGHSHVYWYRQLPEEGLKFMVYLQKENIIDESGMPKERFSAEFPKEGPSILRIQQVVRGDSAAYFCASSPKGHSGEQYFGPGTRLTVT.

This sequence joins TRBV28 and TRBJ1-1; no clear D gene. The CDR3 is 14 amino acids. CDR1 MDHEN and CDR2 SYDVKM come from the germline V gene. V lost 6 bases, J lost 0 bases, and 11 bases lay in between. The CDR3 spells CASSPPDMNTEAFF. The CDR3 region has the DNA TGTGCCAGCAGCCCGCCGGATATGAACACTGAAGCTTTCTTT.

J is TRBJ2-7 and V is TRBV2; D gene uncertain. Trimming stripped 4 bases from V and 3 bases from J, with 7 bases between. Germline-derived CDR1 and CDR2 are SNHLY and FYNNEI. The CDR3 has 12 amino acids. The CDR3 region has the DNA TGTGCCAGCAGTGCTGGGGTCTACGAGCAGTACTTC. Residues: CASSAGVYEQYF. The whole variable domain, filled in from reference TRBV2 and TRBJ2-7, reads EPEVTQTPSHQVTQMGQEVILRCVPISNHLYFYWYRQILGQKVEFLVSFYNNEISEKSEIFDDQFSVERPDGSNFTLKIRSTKLEDSAMYFCASSAGVYEQYFGPGTRLTVT.

This chain connects TRBV24-1 to TRBJ2-1; D might be TRBD2 (5 bases). Per the germline V gene, CDR1 is KGHDR and CDR2 is SFDVKD. The CDR3 contains 12 residues. The V and J ends lost 7 bases and 7 bases respectively, with 10 bases between them. Written as DNA, the CDR3 is TGTGCCACCAGCTCCGACTATAATGAGCAGTTCTTC. Protein: CATSSDYNEQFF.

Comments on this clone: One junction end disagrees with the germline gene, perhaps due to a read error. The rearrangement uses TRBV12-3 or TRBV12-4 and TRBJ1-3; D is undetermined. The CDR3 extends over 11 amino acids. The CDR3 region is CASSLGNTIYF. CDR3 nucleotide sequence: TGTGCCAGTAGTTTAGGAAACACCATATATTTT.